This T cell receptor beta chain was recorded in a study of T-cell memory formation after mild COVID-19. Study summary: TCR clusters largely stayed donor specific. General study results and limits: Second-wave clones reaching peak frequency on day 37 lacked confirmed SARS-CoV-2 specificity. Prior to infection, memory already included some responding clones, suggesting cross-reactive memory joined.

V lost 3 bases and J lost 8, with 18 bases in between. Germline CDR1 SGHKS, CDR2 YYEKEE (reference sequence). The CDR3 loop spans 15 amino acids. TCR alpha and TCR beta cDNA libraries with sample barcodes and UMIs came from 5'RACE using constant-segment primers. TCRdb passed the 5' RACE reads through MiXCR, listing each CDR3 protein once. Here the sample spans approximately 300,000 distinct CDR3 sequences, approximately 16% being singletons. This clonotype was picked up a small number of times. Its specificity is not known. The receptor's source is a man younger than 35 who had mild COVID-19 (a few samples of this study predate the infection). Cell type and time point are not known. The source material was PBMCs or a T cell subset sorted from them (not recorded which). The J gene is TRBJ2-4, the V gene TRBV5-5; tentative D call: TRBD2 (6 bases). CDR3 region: CASSSPPGLGDIQYF. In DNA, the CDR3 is TGTGCCAGCAGCTCGCCACCGGGACTGGGGGACATTCAGTACTTC.